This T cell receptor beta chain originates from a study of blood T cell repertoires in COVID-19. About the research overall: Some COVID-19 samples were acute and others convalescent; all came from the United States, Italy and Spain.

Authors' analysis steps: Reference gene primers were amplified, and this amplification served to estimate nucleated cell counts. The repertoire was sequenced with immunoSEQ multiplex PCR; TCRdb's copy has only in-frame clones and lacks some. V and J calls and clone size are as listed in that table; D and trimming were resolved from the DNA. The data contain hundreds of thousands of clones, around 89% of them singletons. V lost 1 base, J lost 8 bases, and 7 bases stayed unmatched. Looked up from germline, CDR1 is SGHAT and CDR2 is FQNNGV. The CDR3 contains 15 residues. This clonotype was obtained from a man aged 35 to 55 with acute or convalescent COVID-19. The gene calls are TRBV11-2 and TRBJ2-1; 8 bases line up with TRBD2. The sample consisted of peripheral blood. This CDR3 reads CASSLVLSGGDEQFF. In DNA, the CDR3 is TGTGCCAGCAGCTTAGTCCTAAGCGGGGGTGATGAGCAGTTCTTC. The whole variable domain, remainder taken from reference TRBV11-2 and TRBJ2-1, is EAGVAQSPRYKIIEKRQSVAFWCNPISGHATLYWYQQILGQGPKLLIQFQNNGVVDDSQLPKDRFSAERLKGVDSTLKIQPAKLEDSAVYLCASSLVLSGGDEQFFGPGTRLTVL.